This T cell receptor beta chain was identified in a study of identical twins. Study-wide findings and caveats: Whereas memory repertoires showed no such difference, abundant cord blood beta clonotypes carried fewer insertions.

This CDR3 spans 14 amino acids. Germline trimming cut 8 bases from V and 4 bases from J; bases unmatched to any gene: 6. Germline values: CDR1 MNHEY, CDR2 SVGEGT. No donor was unhealthy or non-Caucasian. Unique molecular identifiers were in the cDNA, with template-switch universal primer binding. Via MiXCR, TCRdb re-called the 5' RACE reads, giving one row per CDR3 protein. The table records about 250,000 distinct CDR3 sequences, approximately 8.3% of them present only once. The table lists this clonotype with a few counts. Its antigen is undetermined. A further study also used this sample, focusing on yellow fever vaccine responses in identical twins. That source notes: On the reported evidence, twins' vaccine T cell responses seemed partly convergent and partly personalized.

The clonotype originates from a woman between 18 and 30 years old in good health. The V call is TRBV6-2 or TRBV6-3, the J call TRBJ2-1, with 9 bases aligning to TRBD1. The source material was CD8+ T cells sorted from blood. This CDR3 is CASLTGGVYNEQFF. Here the CDR3 DNA reads TGTGCCAGCCTGACAGGGGGGGTATACAATGAGCAGTTCTTC.